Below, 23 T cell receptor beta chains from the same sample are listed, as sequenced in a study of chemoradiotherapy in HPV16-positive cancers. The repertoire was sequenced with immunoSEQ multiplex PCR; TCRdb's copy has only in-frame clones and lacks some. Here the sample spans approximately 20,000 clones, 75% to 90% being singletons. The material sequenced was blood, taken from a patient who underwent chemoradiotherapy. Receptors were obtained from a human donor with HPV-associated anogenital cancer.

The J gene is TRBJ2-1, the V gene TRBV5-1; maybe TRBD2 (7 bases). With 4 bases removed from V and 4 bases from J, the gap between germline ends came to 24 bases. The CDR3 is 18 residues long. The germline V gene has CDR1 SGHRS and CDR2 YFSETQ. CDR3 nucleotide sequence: TGCGCCAGCAGCCCCCTCGGGGGGCCGACGGGTCGGTACAATGAGCAGTTCTTC. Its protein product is CASSPLGGPTGRYNEQFF.

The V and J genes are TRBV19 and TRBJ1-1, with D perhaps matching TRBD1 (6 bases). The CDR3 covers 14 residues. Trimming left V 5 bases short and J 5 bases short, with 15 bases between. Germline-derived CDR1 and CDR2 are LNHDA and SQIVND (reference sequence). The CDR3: CASSPRQGRTEAFF. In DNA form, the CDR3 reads TGTGCCAGTAGTCCAAGGCAGGGGAGGACTGAAGCTTTCTTT.

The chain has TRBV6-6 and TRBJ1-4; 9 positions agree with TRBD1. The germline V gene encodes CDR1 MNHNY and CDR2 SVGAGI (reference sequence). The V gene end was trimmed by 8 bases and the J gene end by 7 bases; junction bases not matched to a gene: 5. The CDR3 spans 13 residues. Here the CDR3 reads CASSGTGSEKLFF. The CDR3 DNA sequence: TGTGCCAGCTCCGGGACAGGGAGTGAAAAACTGTTTTTT.

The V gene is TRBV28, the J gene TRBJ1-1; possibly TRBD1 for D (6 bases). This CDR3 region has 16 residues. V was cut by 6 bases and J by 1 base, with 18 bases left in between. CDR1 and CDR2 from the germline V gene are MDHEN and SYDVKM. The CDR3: CASSRVGGHENTEAFF. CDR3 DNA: TGTGCCAGCAGCCGGGTGGGGGGACACGAGAACACTGAAGCTTTCTTT.

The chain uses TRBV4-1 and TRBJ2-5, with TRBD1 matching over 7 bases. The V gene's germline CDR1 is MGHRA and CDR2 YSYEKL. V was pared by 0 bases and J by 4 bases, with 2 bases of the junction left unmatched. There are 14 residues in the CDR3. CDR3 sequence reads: CASSQDRDRETQYF. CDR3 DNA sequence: TGCGCCAGCAGCCAAGACAGGGACAGAGAGACCCAGTACTTC.

Here the CDR3 reads CASSPSSRDRFRNTIYF. The CDR3 coding sequence is TGTGCCAGCAGCCCAAGTTCCCGGGACAGGTTTAGAAACACCATATATTTT. The chain joins TRBV7-9 to TRBJ1-3; 8 nucleotides line up with TRBD1. Germline CDR1 SEHNR, CDR2 FQNEAQ (reference sequence). The CDR3 runs 17 residues. With 5 bases clipped from V and 5 bases from J, the junction kept 14 bases outside the gene matches.

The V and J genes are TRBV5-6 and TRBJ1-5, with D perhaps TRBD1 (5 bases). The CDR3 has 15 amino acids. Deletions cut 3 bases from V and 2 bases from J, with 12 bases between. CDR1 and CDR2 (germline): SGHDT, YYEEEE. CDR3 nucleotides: TGTGCCAGCAGCTACAGGTTTTTGGGCAATCAGCCCCAGCATTTT. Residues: CASSYRFLGNQPQHF.

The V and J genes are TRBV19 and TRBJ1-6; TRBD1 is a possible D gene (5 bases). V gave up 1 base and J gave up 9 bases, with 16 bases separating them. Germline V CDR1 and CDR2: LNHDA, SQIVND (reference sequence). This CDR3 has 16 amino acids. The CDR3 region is CASSIGPGRASSPLHF. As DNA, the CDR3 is TGTGCCAGTAGTATAGGGCCAGGGAGGGCTTCTTCACCCCTCCACTTT. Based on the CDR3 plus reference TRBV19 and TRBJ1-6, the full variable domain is DGGITQSPKYLFRKEGQNVTLSCEQNLNHDAMYWYRQDPGQGLRLIYYSQIVNDFQKGDIAEGYSVSREKKESFPLTVTSAQKNPTAFYLCASSIGPGRASSPLHFGNGTRLTVT.

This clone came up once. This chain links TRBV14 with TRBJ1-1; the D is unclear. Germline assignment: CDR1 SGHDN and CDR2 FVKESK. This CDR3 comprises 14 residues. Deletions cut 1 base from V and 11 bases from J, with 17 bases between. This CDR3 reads CASSQVTGWVGAFF. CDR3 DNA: TGTGCCAGCAGCCAAGTAACGGGGTGGGTTGGTGCTTTCTTT.

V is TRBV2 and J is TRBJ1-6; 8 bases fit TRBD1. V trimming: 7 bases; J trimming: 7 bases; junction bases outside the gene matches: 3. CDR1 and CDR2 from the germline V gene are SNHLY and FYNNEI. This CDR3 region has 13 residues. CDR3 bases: TGTGCCAGCATAGGACAGGGAAATTCACCCCTCCACTTT. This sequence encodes CASIGQGNSPLHF.

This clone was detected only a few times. The CDR3 nucleotides are TGTGCCAGCAGTCGGGATGGTAATCAGCCCCAGCATTTT. Protein: CASSRDGNQPQHF. The chain links TRBV25-1 to TRBJ1-5; D gene unclear. The CDR3 length is 13 residues. Between the trimmed V and J ends, which lost 5 bases and 4 bases, there was a span of 9 bases. Germline V lookup: CDR1 MGHDK, CDR2 SYGVNS.

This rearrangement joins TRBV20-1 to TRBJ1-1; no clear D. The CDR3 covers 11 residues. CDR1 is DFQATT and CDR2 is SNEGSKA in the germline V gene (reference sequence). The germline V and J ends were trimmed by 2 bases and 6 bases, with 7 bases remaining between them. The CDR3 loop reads CSARMVPEAFF. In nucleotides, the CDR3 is TGCAGTGCTAGAATGGTCCCTGAAGCTTTCTTT.

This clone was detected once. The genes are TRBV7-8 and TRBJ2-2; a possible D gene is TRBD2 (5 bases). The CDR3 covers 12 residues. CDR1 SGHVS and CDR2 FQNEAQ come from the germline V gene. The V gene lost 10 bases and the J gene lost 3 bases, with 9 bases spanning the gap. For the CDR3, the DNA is TGTGCCATCAGGCGGGACACCGGGGAGCTGTTTTTT. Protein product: CAIRRDTGELFF.

CDR3 DNA: TGTGCCAGCGGGACCGAGACCCAGTACTTC. Translating it yields CASGTETQYF. The chain employs TRBV2 and TRBJ2-5; tentatively, D is TRBD1 or TRBD2 (5 bases each). Trimming took 8 bases from V and 5 from J, leaving 6 bases between them. The V gene's germline CDR1 is SNHLY and CDR2 FYNNEI. The CDR3 extends over 10 amino acids.

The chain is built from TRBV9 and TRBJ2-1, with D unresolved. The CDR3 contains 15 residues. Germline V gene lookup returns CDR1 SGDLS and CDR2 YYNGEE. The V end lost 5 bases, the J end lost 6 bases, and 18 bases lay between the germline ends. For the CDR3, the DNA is TGTGCCAGCAGTGGTACGGCCTCGCTTTCCAATGAGCAGTTCTTC. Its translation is CASSGTASLSNEQFF.

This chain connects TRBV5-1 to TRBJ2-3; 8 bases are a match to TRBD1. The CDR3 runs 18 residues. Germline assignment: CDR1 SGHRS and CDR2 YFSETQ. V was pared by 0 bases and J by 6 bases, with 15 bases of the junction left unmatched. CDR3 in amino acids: CASSLGDPGQASWDTQYF. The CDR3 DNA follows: TGCGCCAGCAGCTTGGGGGATCCGGGACAGGCCTCCTGGGATACGCAGTATTTT.

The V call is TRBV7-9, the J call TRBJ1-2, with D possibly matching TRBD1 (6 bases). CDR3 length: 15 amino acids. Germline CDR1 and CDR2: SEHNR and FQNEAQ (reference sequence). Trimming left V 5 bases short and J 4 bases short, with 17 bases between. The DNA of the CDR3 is TGTGCCAGCAGCCCCACGCGGGGGCTCGGCTATGGCTACACCTTC. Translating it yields CASSPTRGLGYGYTF.

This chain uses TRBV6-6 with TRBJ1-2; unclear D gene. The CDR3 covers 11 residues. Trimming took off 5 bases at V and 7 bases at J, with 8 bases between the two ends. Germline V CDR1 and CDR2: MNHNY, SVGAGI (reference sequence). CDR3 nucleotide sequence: TGTGCCAGCAGTGACCAGTCTGGCTACACCTTC. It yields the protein CASSDQSGYTF.

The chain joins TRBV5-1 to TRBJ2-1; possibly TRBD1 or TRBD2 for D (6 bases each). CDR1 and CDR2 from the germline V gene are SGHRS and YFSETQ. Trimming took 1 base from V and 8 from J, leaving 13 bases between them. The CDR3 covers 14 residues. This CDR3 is CASSLRGARDEQFF. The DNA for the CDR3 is TGCGCCAGCAGCTTGAGGGGGGCGAGGGATGAGCAGTTCTTC. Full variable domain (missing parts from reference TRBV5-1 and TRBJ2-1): KAGVTQTPRYLIKTRGQQVTLSCSPISGHRSVSWYQQTPGQGLQFLFEYFSETQRNKGNFPGRFSGRQFSNSRSEMNVSTLELGDSALYLCASSLRGARDEQFFGPGTRLTVL.

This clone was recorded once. The CDR3 loop is CASSLDGVLGQGWEQYF. The DNA of the CDR3 is TGTGCCAGCAGCTTAGACGGTGTTCTTGGACAGGGTTGGGAGCAGTACTTC. The gene calls are TRBV7-8 and TRBJ2-7, with TRBD1 matching over 8 bases. Germline lookup yields CDR1 SGHVS and CDR2 FQNEAQ. The V segment lost 1 base and the J segment 7 bases; nucleotides outside the gene matches: 15. The CDR3 is 17 residues long. The full variable domain, with the rest looked up from reference TRBV7-8 and TRBJ2-7, is GAGVSQSPRYKVAKRGQDVALRCDPISGHVSLFWYQQALGQGPEFLTYFQNEAQLDKSGLPSDRFFAERPEGSVSTLKIQRTQQEDSAVYLCASSLDGVLGQGWEQYFGPGTRLTVT.

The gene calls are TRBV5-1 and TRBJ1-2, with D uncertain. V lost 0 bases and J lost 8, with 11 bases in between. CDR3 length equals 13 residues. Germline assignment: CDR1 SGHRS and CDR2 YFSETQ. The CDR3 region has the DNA TGCGCCAGCAGCTTGGAGGCGGCGGGCGGCTACACCTTC. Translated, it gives CASSLEAAGGYTF.

The CDR3 DNA reads TGTGCCAGCAGCTTACAGGGGACCGGGGAGACCCAGTACTTC. Residues: CASSLQGTGETQYF. The rearrangement uses TRBV7-9 and TRBJ2-5, with D possibly being TRBD1 (6 bases). The CDR3 consists of 14 residues. In germline, CDR1 is SEHNR, CDR2 FQNEAQ (reference sequence). Trimming stripped 2 bases from V and 5 bases from J, with 12 bases between.

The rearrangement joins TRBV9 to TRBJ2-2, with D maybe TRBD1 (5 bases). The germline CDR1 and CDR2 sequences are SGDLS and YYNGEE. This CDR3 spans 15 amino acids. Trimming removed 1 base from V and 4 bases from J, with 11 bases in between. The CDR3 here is CASSVPSGSTGELFF. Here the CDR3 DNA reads TGTGCCAGCAGCGTACCGTCAGGGTCCACCGGGGAGCTGTTTTTT. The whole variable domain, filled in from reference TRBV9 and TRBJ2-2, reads DSGVTQTPKHLITATGQRVTLRCSPRSGDLSVYWYQQSLDQGLQFLIQYYNGEERAKGNILERFSAQQFPDLHSELNLSSLELGDSALYFCASSVPSGSTGELFFGEGSRLTVL.